This passage covers 5 T cell receptor beta chains from one sample sequenced in a study of blood T cells in healthy people across ages. Primed by a sample-barcoded 5' primer and a J-beta primer mix, a second PCR proceeded for 7 to 11 cycles. TCRdb re-analysed the 5' RACE reads in MiXCR, keeping a single row per CDR3 protein. The repertoire includes roughly 700,000 distinct CDR3 sequences, around half of them detected once, and around a third sits in the top ten. What was sequenced was blood. The receptors stem from a woman in her sixties or seventies in good health.

In regard to this clonotype: Possible read error: a much larger clone is one base away. This chain connects TRBV20-1 to TRBJ2-4, with D hard to call. Near its end, the DNA agrees better with TRBJ2-7, so the J call may be wrong. Germline CDR1 is DFQATT and CDR2 is SNEGSKA (reference sequence). CDR3 size: 12 residues. In nucleotides, the CDR3 is TGCAGTGCTAACGTGCCCGCCTACGAGCAGTACTTC. Its protein product is CSANVPAYEQYF.

The chain is built from TRBV9 and TRBJ2-4, with 9 bases lining up with TRBD1. V shed 2 bases and J 13 bases; nucleotides not matched to a gene: 10. Per germline, CDR1 SGDLS and CDR2 YYNGEE. This CDR3 contains 14 residues. CDR3 nucleotide sequence: TGTGCCAGCAGCGTTTGGGACAGGGCTCGAGAGCAGTACTTC. This encodes CASSVWDRAREQYF.

The chain links TRBV9 to TRBJ2-3; D call uncertain. CDR3 length equals 12 residues. Trimming shortened V by 0 bases and J by 4 bases, and 3 bases separated the two germline ends. Germline V gene data show CDR1 as SGDLS and CDR2 as YYNGEE. The CDR3 nucleotides read TGTGCCAGCAGCGTAGGTTCAGATACGCAGTATTTT. This codes for CASSVGSDTQYF.

This chain uses TRBV28 with TRBJ1-4; no definite D call. Germline V gene lookup returns CDR1 MDHEN and CDR2 SYDVKM. Trimming left V 8 bases short and J 8 bases short, with 15 bases between. The CDR3 consists of 13 residues. The CDR3 DNA sequence: TGTGCCAGCCGAGACGACCTAGAAGAAAAACTGTTTTTT. It translates to CASRDDLEEKLFF.

The chain joins TRBV29-1 to TRBJ2-4; D unresolved. The DNA end is a closer match to TRBJ2-7, so the J assignment may be wrong. This CDR3 is built from 16 residues. The germline CDR1 and CDR2 sequences are SQVTM and ANQGSEA. CDR3 nucleotide sequence: TGCAGCGTTGTCCCGGCGGCAGCTGGAAGGACCTACGAGCAGTACTTC. The encoded protein is CSVVPAAAGRTYEQYF.